Each of the 4 T cell receptor beta chains below was sequenced from the same sample in a study of T cell repertoires in cytomegalovirus infection. Their recognized antigens are unknown. TCRdb fed the reads into MiXCR, producing one record per CDR3 protein. Among about 770,000 distinct CDR3 sequences listed, about 27% were seen once. The sequences come from cultured CD8+ T cells from PBMCs, collected from culture after CMV antigen stimulation. The receptor source for this set is a human donor in good health (CMV status not recorded). Some clones in this sample may be carry-over from other donors' samples.

In the case of this clonotype: This clone may be a read error of a much larger clone one base away. The CDR3 here is CACRDRATEAFF. Here the CDR3 DNA reads TGTGCCTGCAGGGACAGGGCGACTGAAGCTTTCTTT. The chain recombines TRBV7-2 with TRBJ1-1; 9 bases map to TRBD1. The CDR3 sequence is 12 residues long. Germline CDR1 reads SGHTA; CDR2 reads FQGNSA.

This clonotype has just a few counts. The chain links TRBV28 to TRBJ2-3; 14 bases are shared with TRBD2. The CDR3 has 16 residues. Per the germline V gene, CDR1 is MDHEN and CDR2 is SYDVKM. Losses at the gene ends were 5 bases for V and 2 bases for J; bases not matched to a gene: 3. The CDR3 DNA follows: TGTGCCAGCAGTGGACTAGCGGGGGGCTCCACAGATACGCAGTATTTT. It codes for CASSGLAGGSTDTQYF.

The V gene is TRBV4-1, the J gene TRBJ2-2, with D possibly being TRBD2 (5 bases). CDR1 and CDR2 (germline): MGHRA, YSYEKL. Trimming took off 0 bases at V and 8 bases at J, with 19 bases between the two ends. The CDR3 totals 17 residues. CDR3 residues: CASSQEVSGYKAGELFF. For the CDR3, the DNA is TGCGCCAGCAGCCAAGAGGTCTCGGGATATAAGGCGGGGGAGCTGTTTTTT.

The CDR3 here is CASSLDGHQAFF. CDR3 sequence (DNA): TGTGCCAGCAGTTTGGACGGTCATCAAGCTTTCTTT. The chain is built from TRBV28 and TRBJ1-1; D ambiguous. This CDR3 spans 12 amino acids. Trimming shortened V by 3 bases and J by 9 bases, and 11 bases separated the two germline ends. Germline lookup yields CDR1 MDHEN and CDR2 SYDVKM.